Listed below are T cell receptor beta chains from one sample, sequenced in a study of OX40 agonist ivuxolimab in advanced cancers. TCRdb's copy holds only in-frame clones and misses some; the assay was immunoSEQ multiplex PCR. The sample yields about 54,000 clones, 70% to 90% seen once. Sample: CD4+ or CD8+ T cells sorted from blood, taken in a trial of the OX40 agonist ivuxolimab. The receptor source for this set is an adult with an advanced solid tumor such as melanoma, head and neck, liver or kidney cancer. Both conserved end residues are part of each CDR3. A D gene is named only where the DNA matches it firmly. A row's size may be missing; if present it is once, few, many or a size class.

CDR3nt | CDR3aa | abundance | v_gene | d_gene | j_gene
TGTGCCAGCAGTTTAGGAGCTGGAGGTCAGCCCCAGCATTTT | CASSLGAGGQPQHF | - | TRBV11-2 | - | TRBJ1-5
TGTGCCAGCAGTTTCAGCGGCTCTGGGGCCAACGTCCTGACTTTC | CASSFSGSGANVLTF | - | TRBV28 | - | TRBJ2-6
TGTGCCAGCAGTCCTCAATGGGGAGATACGCAGTATTTT | CASSPQWGDTQYF | - | TRBV27 | - | TRBJ2-3
TGTGCCAGCAGCTTGGTAACAGGGTATGGCTACACCTTC | CASSLVTGYGYTF | - | TRBV5-5 | - | TRBJ1-2
TGTGCCAGCAGCTTAGCTAGCGGGGACACCGGGGAGCTGTTTTTT | CASSLASGDTGELFF | once | TRBV7-2 | TRBD2 | TRBJ2-2
TGTGCCAGCAGCTTACGCGATCAGCCCCAGCATTTT | CASSLRDQPQHF | medium-sized | TRBV7-9 | - | TRBJ1-5
TGTGCCAGCAGCTTAAGATGGGACACCGGGGAGCTGTTTTTT | CASSLRWDTGELFF | few | TRBV11-2 | - | TRBJ2-2
TGTGCCAGCAGCTTGCGGCAGGGCCGCTCCTACGAGCAGTACTTC | CASSLRQGRSYEQYF | - | TRBV14 | - | TRBJ2-7
TGCGCCAGCAGCCATCCGATAGGCGCCCTGAACACCGGGGAGCTGTTTTTT | CASSHPIGALNTGELFF | - | TRBV4-1 | - | TRBJ2-2
TGTGCCAGCAGCCCGCGGGCTGAGGGGGATCAGCCCCAGCATTTT | CASSPRAEGDQPQHF | - | TRBV9 | - | TRBJ1-5
TGTGCCAGCAGTTTTCGGCGTCGGGAGCAGTACTTC | CASSFRRREQYF | - | TRBV28 | - | TRBJ2-7
TGTGCCAGCAGTTACACCCCCTCCGACAGGGTTGGCTACACCTTC | CASSYTPSDRVGYTF | - | TRBV6-5 | TRBD1 | TRBJ1-2
TGCGCCAGCAGCTTACAGGGGGGGAACACTGAAGCTTTCTTT | CASSLQGGNTEAFF | - | TRBV5-1 | TRBD1 | TRBJ1-1
TGTGCCAGCAGTTACTCGAAGGGGCAGGGGACGGCTTTCTTT | CASSYSKGQGTAFF | - | TRBV6-5 | - | TRBJ1-1
TGCGCCAGCAGCCCGGGACTAGCTAACACCGGGGAGCTGTTTTTT | CASSPGLANTGELFF | - | TRBV5-1 | TRBD2 | TRBJ2-2
TGTGCCAGCAGCGGACAGGGCAATAATTCACCCCTCCACTTT | CASSGQGNNSPLHF | - | TRBV5-6 | TRBD1 | TRBJ1-6
TGTGCCAGCAGTTTATCGAACAGAGCTGGCTACACCTTC | CASSLSNRAGYTF | - | TRBV27 | - | TRBJ1-2
TGTGCCAGCAGTGAAGAGGTGTCGGGACAGATAGTCCAAGAGACCCAGTACTTC | CASSEEVSGQIVQETQYF | - | TRBV6-1 | TRBD1 | TRBJ2-5
TGTGCCAGCAGGGGAGGACTAGCGCGTACCTACGAGCAGTACTTC | CASRGGLARTYEQYF | - | TRBV27 | TRBD2 | TRBJ2-7
TGTGCCAGCAGCTTAAATAGTATCGGGAGGACCGGGGAGCTGTTTTTT | CASSLNSIGRTGELFF | - | TRBV11-3 | TRBD2 | TRBJ2-2
TGCAGTGCTAGAGGTAACCCTGAAGCTTTCTTT | CSARGNPEAFF | few | TRBV20-1 | - | TRBJ1-1
TGTGCCAGCATTCGGCGGAGAACTAATGAAAAACTGTTTTTT | CASIRRRTNEKLFF | - | TRBV5-8 | - | TRBJ1-4
TGTGCCAGCAGTTCACCATCTAGCGGGAGGGCAACCTACGAGCAGTACTTC | CASSSPSSGRATYEQYF | - | TRBV27 | TRBD2 | TRBJ2-7
TGTGCCAGCAGCCAAGATTGGGGGACTAGCGGACGGAATGAGCAGTTCTTC | CASSQDWGTSGRNEQFF | - | TRBV4-2 | TRBD2 | TRBJ2-1
TGTGCCAGCAGCTCCCTTGTTGGCTACACCTTC | CASSSLVGYTF | - | TRBV7-2 | - | TRBJ1-2
TGTGCCAGCTCACCGGCTTCCCGCTCCTACGAGCAGTACTTC | CASSPASRSYEQYF | - | TRBV18 | - | TRBJ2-7